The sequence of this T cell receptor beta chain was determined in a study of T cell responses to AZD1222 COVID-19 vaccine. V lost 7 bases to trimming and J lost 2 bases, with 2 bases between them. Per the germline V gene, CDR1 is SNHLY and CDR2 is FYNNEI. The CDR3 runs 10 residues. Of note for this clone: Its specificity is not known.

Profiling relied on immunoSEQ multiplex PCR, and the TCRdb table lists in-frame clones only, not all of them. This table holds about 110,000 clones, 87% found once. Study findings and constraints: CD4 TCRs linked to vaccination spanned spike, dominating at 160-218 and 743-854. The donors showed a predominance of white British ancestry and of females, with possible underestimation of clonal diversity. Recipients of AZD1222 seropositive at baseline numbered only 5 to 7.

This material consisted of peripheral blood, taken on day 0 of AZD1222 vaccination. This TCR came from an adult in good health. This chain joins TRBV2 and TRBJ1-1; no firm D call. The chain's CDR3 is CASKNTEAFF. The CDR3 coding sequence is TGTGCCAGCAAAAACACTGAAGCTTTCTTT.